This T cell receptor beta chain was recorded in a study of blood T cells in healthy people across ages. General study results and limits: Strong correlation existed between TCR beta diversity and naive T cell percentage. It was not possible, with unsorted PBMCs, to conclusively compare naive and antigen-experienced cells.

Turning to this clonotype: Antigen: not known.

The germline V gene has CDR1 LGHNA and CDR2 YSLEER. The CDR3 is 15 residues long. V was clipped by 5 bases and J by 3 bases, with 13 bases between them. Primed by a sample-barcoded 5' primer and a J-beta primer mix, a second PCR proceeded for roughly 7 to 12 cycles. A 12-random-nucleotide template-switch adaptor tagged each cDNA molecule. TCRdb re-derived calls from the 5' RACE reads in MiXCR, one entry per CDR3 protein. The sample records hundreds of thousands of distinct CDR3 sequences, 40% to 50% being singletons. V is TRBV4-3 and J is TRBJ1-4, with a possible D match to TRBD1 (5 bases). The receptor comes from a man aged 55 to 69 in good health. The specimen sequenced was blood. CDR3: CASSSAVGANEKLFF. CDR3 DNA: TGCGCCAGCAGCTCGGCGGTAGGGGCTAATGAAAAACTGTTTTTT.